The TCR beta chain described here comes from a study of cytotoxic CD8 clonotypes in ibrutinib-treated CLL. Study information: After median approximately 6 years, roughly 14 stayed in remission, approximately twelve progressed; responses approximately 24 partial, 2 complete.

General observations from the study: Sustained-remission and progressing patients were not sampled at matched times.

Germline CDR1 SEHNR, CDR2 FQNEAQ (reference sequence). V shed 5 bases, J shed 4 bases, and the junction held 8 bases outside the gene matches. The CDR3 extends over 17 amino acids. This clone was seen more than once but under ten times. Its antigen is not identified. TCRdb keeps only in-frame clones here, not all; method: immunoSEQ multiplex PCR. The sample shows fewer than 400,000 clones, about 61% of them seen only once. The input for sequencing was PBMCs, taken after 36 months of ibrutinib treatment. The chain uses TRBV7-9 and TRBJ2-5; TRBD2 matches at 15 bases. The clonotype originates from a human donor with chronic lymphocytic leukemia. In nucleotides, the CDR3 is TGTGCCAGCAGCATCGGACTAGCGGGAGGGCCGGGAGAGACCCAGTACTTC. The encoded protein is CASSIGLAGGPGETQYF.